This T cell receptor beta chain was identified during a study of blood T cell repertoires in COVID-19. Assay: immunoSEQ multiplex PCR; the TCRdb copy retains only in-frame clones and omits some. The repertoire holds a few hundred thousand clones, with about 85% as singletons. This clone was counted a single time. The CDR3 contains 14 residues. CDR1 and CDR2 from the germline V gene are SEHNR and FQNEAQ (reference sequence). V lost 0 bases, J lost 7 bases, and 12 bases lay in between. Participants were placed into cohorts based on the clinical history they reported. Participants classified as exposed had met a COVID-19 case within 2 weeks before study entry.

The chain couples TRBV7-9 to TRBJ1-2; no clear D. The sample taken for sequencing was PBMCs or T cells enriched from blood (not recorded which). This TCR came from a woman aged 45-59 years who had been exposed to COVID-19. CDR3 region: CASSLATPRGGYTF. Written as DNA, the CDR3 is TGTGCCAGCAGCTTAGCAACACCTCGGGGTGGCTACACCTTC. Full variable domain (rest looked up from reference TRBV7-9 and TRBJ1-2): DTGVSQNPRHKITKRGQNVTFRCDPISEHNRLYWYRQTLGQGPEFLTYFQNEAQLEKSRLLSDRFSAERPKGSFSTLEIQRTEQGDSAMYLCASSLATPRGGYTFGSGTRLTVV.